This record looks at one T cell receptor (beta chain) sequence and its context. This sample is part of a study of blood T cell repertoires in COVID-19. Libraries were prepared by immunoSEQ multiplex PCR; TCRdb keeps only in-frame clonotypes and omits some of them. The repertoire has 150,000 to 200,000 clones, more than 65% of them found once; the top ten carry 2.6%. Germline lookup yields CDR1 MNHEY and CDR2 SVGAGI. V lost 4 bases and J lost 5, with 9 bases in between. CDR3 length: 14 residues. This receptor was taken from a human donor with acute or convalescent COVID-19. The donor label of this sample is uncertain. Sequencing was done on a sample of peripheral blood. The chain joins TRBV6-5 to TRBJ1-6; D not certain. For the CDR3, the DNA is TGTGCCAGCAGTTTGGATGAGGATAATTCACCCCTCCACTTT. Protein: CASSLDEDNSPLHF.